Listed here are 25 T cell receptor beta chains from one sample, sequenced in a study of STAT5B mutations in CD4+ large granular lymphocyte leukemia. Clones were sequenced by immunoSEQ multiplex PCR, and TCRdb holds only the in-frame ones, with some missing. The sample lists approximately 30,000 clones, over 65% occurring once. Sequencing was carried out using CD4+ T cells from blood buffy coats. These receptors were obtained from a human donor in good health.

The genes are TRBV15 and TRBJ2-5; no clear D gene. V dropped 1 base and J dropped 2 bases, with 11 bases sitting between them. Germline CDR1 is LNHNV and CDR2 is YYDKDF (reference sequence). The CDR3 runs 15 residues. The DNA of the CDR3 is TGTGCCACCAGCAGAGGGATTGGGGTGCAAGAGACCCAGTACTTC. This gives the protein CATSRGIGVQETQYF. Looking up the rest from reference TRBV15 and TRBJ2-5 gives the full variable domain: DAMVIQNPRYQVTQFGKPVTLSCSQTLNHNVMYWYQQKSSQAPKLLFHYYDKDFNNEADTPDNFQSRRPNTSFCFLDIRSPGLGDTAMYLCATSRGIGVQETQYFGPGTRLLVL.

This clone showed up just once. The chain employs TRBV5-1 and TRBJ1-3; 7 nucleotides match TRBD1. Trimming at V came to 3 bases and at J to 4 bases, leaving 4 bases not matched to a gene. CDR3 length: 14 residues. The germline CDR1 and CDR2 sequences are SGHRS and YFSETQ. The CDR3 coding sequence is TGCGCCAGCAGCTCGGGACAGCTAGGAAACACCATATATTTT. The encoded protein is CASSSGQLGNTIYF. Filled out from reference TRBV5-1 and TRBJ1-3, the complete variable domain reads KAGVTQTPRYLIKTRGQQVTLSCSPISGHRSVSWYQQTPGQGLQFLFEYFSETQRNKGNFPGRFSGRQFSNSRSEMNVSTLELGDSALYLCASSSGQLGNTIYFGEGSWLTVV.

The chain employs TRBV7-2 and TRBJ2-2; possible D gene TRBD1, 6 bases. The germline V gene encodes CDR1 SGHTA and CDR2 FQGNSA. The CDR3 runs 15 residues. V lost 5 bases to trimming and J lost 3 bases, with 13 bases between them. The CDR3 loop is CASSLSGQYTGELFF. The CDR3 DNA follows: TGTGCCAGCAGCCTTTCTGGACAGTACACCGGGGAGCTGTTTTTT.

This clone was picked up one time. CDR3 region: CASSGQGTETQYF. The DNA of the CDR3 is TGTGCCAGCTCTGGACAGGGAACAGAGACCCAGTACTTC. The J gene is TRBJ2-5, the V gene TRBV18; 8 positions match TRBD1. CDR1 and CDR2 (germline): KGHSH, LQKENI. This CDR3 is built from 13 residues. V shed 6 bases, J shed 4 bases, and the junction held 4 bases outside the gene matches.

The rearrangement joins TRBV5-8 to TRBJ2-3; TRBD2 agrees at 11 bases. The ends lost 1 base at V and 3 bases at J; junction bases unmatched: 7. Germline V CDR1 and CDR2: SGHTS, YDEGEE. The CDR3 extends over 17 amino acids. CDR3 region: CASSLTSGSGGTDTQYF. CDR3 bases: TGTGCCAGCAGCTTGACTAGCGGGAGTGGGGGTACAGATACGCAGTATTTT.

V gene TRBV6-6 combines with J gene TRBJ1-6; D perhaps matches TRBD1 (5 bases). CDR3 length: 14 amino acids. V was pared by 3 bases and J by 6 bases, with 9 bases between. Germline lookup yields CDR1 MNHNY and CDR2 SVGAGI (reference sequence). The CDR3 loop is CASSYMDINSPLHF. The CDR3 region has the DNA TGTGCCAGCAGTTATATGGACATTAATTCACCCCTCCACTTT.

This clone was counted a single time. This chain links TRBV5-6 with TRBJ1-2; D ambiguous. V shed 0 bases and J shed 7 bases, with 13 bases lying between them. Germline CDR1 and CDR2: SGHDT and YYEEEE. The CDR3 runs 14 residues. The CDR3: CASSLAGSVIGYTF. The CDR3 bases are TGTGCCAGCAGCTTGGCCGGCTCGGTGATTGGCTACACCTTC.

This clone was seen once. This chain connects TRBV5-5 to TRBJ2-7; the D is unclear. CDR1 is SGHKS, CDR2 YYEKEE, per germline (reference sequence). V lost 9 bases and J lost 5, with 6 bases in between. This CDR3 comprises 9 residues. The CDR3 DNA reads as TGTGCCAACCCTAACGAGCAGTACTTC. It translates to CANPNEQYF.

This clone showed up just once. The V gene is TRBV2, the J gene TRBJ2-3, with TRBD2 matching over 9 bases. Germline assignment: CDR1 SNHLY and CDR2 FYNNEI. This CDR3 is built from 13 residues. Losses at the gene ends were 8 bases for V and 6 bases for J; bases not matched to a gene: 6. For the CDR3, the DNA is TGTGCCAGCGCTAGCGGGGCCCCGGATACGCAGTATTTT. It codes for CASASGAPDTQYF.

The chain is built from TRBV18 and TRBJ1-2; D gene ambiguous. The ends were cut back, 2 bases at V and 0 bases at J, with 10 bases in the middle. Germline V lookup: CDR1 KGHSH, CDR2 LQKENI. The CDR3 has 15 amino acids. CDR3 DNA: TGTGCCAGCTCACCATCTTTGGGCGCTAACTATGGCTACACCTTC. It translates to CASSPSLGANYGYTF.

Only a few counts were recorded for this clone. The chain is built from TRBV7-8 and TRBJ1-1; D might be TRBD1 (6 bases). V lost 0 bases and J 4 bases, leaving 9 bases between the germline ends. The CDR3 runs to 14 residues. The germline CDR1 and CDR2 sequences are SGHVS and FQNEAQ. CDR3 nucleotide sequence: TGTGCCAGCAGCTTAGCTCGAGGGGGCACTGAAGCTTTCTTT. It is translated as CASSLARGGTEAFF.

J is TRBJ2-3 and V is TRBV10-3; 8 bases are a match to TRBD2. CDR1 and CDR2 (germline): ENHRY, SYGVKD. V gave up 0 bases and J gave up 3 bases; unmatched junction bases: 8. CDR3 length: 17 amino acids. The CDR3 loop is CAISESMMGTRTDTQYF. CDR3 sequence (DNA): TGTGCCATCAGTGAGTCGATGATGGGGACTAGGACAGATACGCAGTATTTT.

The chain recombines TRBV11-3 with TRBJ1-1; 8 nucleotides match TRBD1. V dropped 1 base and J dropped 6; count of bases not matched to a gene: 13. The CDR3 runs to 17 residues. Germline CDR1 and CDR2: SGHNT and YENEEA. In DNA form, the CDR3 reads TGTGCCAGCAGCTTAGCGCGGCGGACAGGGAGAAGCGCTGAAGCTTTCTTT. It specifies CASSLARRTGRSAEAFF.

The chain is built from TRBV27 and TRBJ2-7; the D gene is possibly TRBD1 (6 bases). CDR3 length: 17 residues. Trimming removed 6 bases at V and 0 bases at J, with 21 bases between. Germline V gives CDR1 MNHEY, CDR2 SMNVEV (reference sequence). The CDR3 protein is CASRGAWPSLYSYEQYF. CDR3 DNA: TGTGCCAGCAGGGGGGCCTGGCCCTCATTATACTCCTACGAGCAGTACTTC.

The chain uses TRBV6-6 and TRBJ2-5, with D possibly being TRBD1 or TRBD2 (5 bases each). The CDR3 spans 14 residues. Germline values: CDR1 MNHNY, CDR2 SVGAGI (reference sequence). V was pared by 6 bases and J by 1 base, with 12 bases between. This chain's CDR3 is CASRDEGTQETQYF. The CDR3 nucleotides are TGTGCCAGCAGAGATGAGGGGACCCAAGAGACCCAGTACTTC.

DNA for the CDR3: TGCGCCAGCAGTCAATCTCTATCAGGGTCCAACTATGGCTACACCTTC. It is translated as CASSQSLSGSNYGYTF. The chain is built from TRBV23-1 and TRBJ1-2; maybe TRBD1 (5 bases). TRBV23-1 is filed as an ORF, its function uncertain. V was trimmed by 0 bases and J by 2 bases, leaving 13 bases between them. The CDR3 loop spans 16 amino acids.

V gene TRBV19 combines with J gene TRBJ2-5, with D unresolved. The germline CDR1 and CDR2 sequences are LNHDA and SQIVND (reference sequence). This CDR3 has 13 residues. V was shortened by 5 bases and J by 4 bases, with 11 bases between the two germline ends. For the CDR3, the DNA is TGTGCCAGTAGTGGGGTCGGGCGAGAGACCCAGTACTTC. Amino acids: CASSGVGRETQYF.

The rearrangement links TRBV14 to TRBJ2-7, with 7 bases aligning to TRBD2. V trimming: 6 bases; J trimming: 4 bases; junction bases outside the gene matches: 9. Looked up from germline, CDR1 is SGHDN and CDR2 is FVKESK. The CDR3 spans 14 residues. CDR3 coding DNA: TGTGCCAGCAGTCCCCTAGCGGTTCTTTACGAGCAGTACTTC. Its translation is CASSPLAVLYEQYF.

The genes are TRBV7-3 and TRBJ2-3; the D is unclear. Trimming pared 7 bases from V and 2 bases from J, leaving 13 bases between. The CDR3 length is 14 residues. Germline V CDR1 and CDR2: SGHTA, FQGTGA. The CDR3 sequence is CASTLSGHTDTQYF. The CDR3 DNA reads TGTGCCAGCACCCTAAGTGGGCACACAGATACGCAGTATTTT.

The chain uses TRBV7-2 and TRBJ1-3, with a possible D match to TRBD1 (5 bases). The CDR3 runs 16 residues. V was trimmed by 4 bases and J by 4 bases, leaving 17 bases between them. The germline gives CDR1 SGHTA, CDR2 FQGNSA. CDR3 loop: CASSSTRGARGNTIYF. In DNA form, the CDR3 reads TGTGCCAGCAGCTCCACCCGGGGCGCGAGAGGAAACACCATATATTTT.

V is TRBV10-3 and J is TRBJ1-1, with D uncertain. The CDR3 loop spans 12 amino acids. Looked up from germline, CDR1 is ENHRY and CDR2 is SYGVKD. Trimming removed 5 bases from V and 5 bases from J, with 9 bases in between. The CDR3 sequence: CAISSAGTEAFF. The CDR3 bases are TGTGCCATCAGTAGTGCGGGGACTGAAGCTTTCTTT.

Only one count was recorded for this clone. The V call is TRBV7-2, the J call TRBJ2-7, with 9 bases aligning to TRBD2. The CDR3 is 15 residues long. With 0 bases clipped from V and 4 bases from J, the junction kept 4 bases outside the gene matches. Germline CDR1 reads SGHTA; CDR2 reads FQGNSA. CDR3 DNA: TGTGCCAGCAGCTTAGCCGGGACTAGCAGTTACGAGCAGTACTTC. This codes for CASSLAGTSSYEQYF. Filled out from reference TRBV7-2 and TRBJ2-7, the complete variable domain reads GAGVSQSPSNKVTEKGKDVELRCDPISGHTALYWYRQSLGQGLEFLIYFQGNSAPDKSGLPSDRFSAERTGGSVSTLTIQRTQQEDSAVYLCASSLAGTSSYEQYFGPGTRLTVT.

The chain's CDR3 is CASSEARWRINEKLFF. The CDR3 DNA reads TGTGCCAGCAGTGAAGCGCGATGGAGGATTAATGAAAAACTGTTTTTT. The genes are TRBV6-1 and TRBJ1-4; D not resolved. The CDR3 has 16 amino acids. Trimming left V 0 bases short and J 4 bases short, with 12 bases between. Germline lookup yields CDR1 MNHNS and CDR2 SASEGT.

The chain is built from TRBV18 and TRBJ2-5; TRBD1 matches 9 bases. The germline gives CDR1 KGHSH, CDR2 LQKENI. The CDR3 is made up of 15 amino acids. Losses at the gene ends were 2 bases for V and 2 bases for J; bases not matched to a gene: 3. The CDR3 sequence is CASSPNRGLQETQYF. The CDR3 coding sequence is TGTGCCAGCTCACCAAACAGGGGGCTTCAAGAGACCCAGTACTTC. Full variable domain (outside the CDR3, taken from reference TRBV18 and TRBJ2-5): NAGVMQNPRHLVRRRGQEARLRCSPMKGHSHVYWYRQLPEEGLKFMVYLQKENIIDESGMPKERFSAEFPKEGPSILRIQQVVRGDSAAYFCASSPNRGLQETQYFGPGTRLLVL.

This chain connects TRBV7-9 to TRBJ2-3, with D unresolved. Germline values: CDR1 SEHNR, CDR2 FQNEAQ (reference sequence). The CDR3 has 14 amino acids. Trimming took off 3 bases at V and 2 bases at J, with 9 bases between the two ends. CDR3 residues: CASSFSAITDTQYF. Here the CDR3 DNA reads TGTGCCAGCAGCTTCTCGGCCATCACAGATACGCAGTATTTT.